This T cell receptor (beta chain) was captured in a study of blood T cells in healthy people across ages. Trimming took 4 bases from V and 0 from J, leaving 8 bases between them. CDR1 is SGHRS, CDR2 YFSETQ, per germline. CDR3 length: 14 residues. A second PCR, run for about 7 to 11 cycles, used a sample-barcoded 5' primer plus a J-beta primer mix. Every cDNA molecule carried a tag from a template-switch adaptor bearing 12 random nucleotides. Each CDR3 protein is one row after TCRdb ran MiXCR on the 5' RACE reads. Of about 970,000 distinct CDR3 sequences detected, roughly half appear once; the ten largest clones hold roughly a fifth.

The chain recombines TRBV5-1 with TRBJ2-1; TRBD1 or TRBD2 may be the D gene (5 bases each). This receptor was taken from a woman in her sixties in good health. Sequencing was done on a sample of blood. In DNA, the CDR3 is TGCGCCAGCAGCGATGGGACCTCCTACAATGAGCAGTTCTTC. Translation gives CASSDGTSYNEQFF.